This T cell receptor (beta chain) was profiled in a study of PD-1 blockade in classical Hodgkin lymphoma. Every single patient, without exception, relapsed after autologous stem cell transplantation, and brentuximab vedotin exposure varied. The method was immunoSEQ multiplex PCR; TCRdb's version includes in-frame clones alone and lacks a portion of them. The table shows under 100,000 clones, with 65% to 85% occurring only once. From germline, CDR1 is SGHTA and CDR2 FQGNSA. CDR3 length: 19 residues. Trimming removed 2 bases at V and 2 bases at J, with 19 bases between. Source: peripheral blood mononuclear cells (PBMCs), taken at baseline. This TCR was sampled from a human donor with classical Hodgkin lymphoma. The rearrangement joins TRBV7-2 to TRBJ2-6, with D possibly TRBD2 on 7 matching bases. The DNA for the CDR3 is TGTGCCAGCAGCTTATCCTCCAGGGGCGGGAGTCCTGGGGCCAACGTCCTGACTTTC. Translating it yields CASSLSSRGGSPGANVLTF.